This record concerns one TCR beta chain sequence. Its antigen is not known. The sample belongs to a study of blood T cells in healthy people across ages. Findings of the study overall: Estimates of diversity drawn from one million T cells were considered underestimates.

The CDR3 has 15 residues. Germline CDR1 SGHRS, CDR2 YFSETQ. V lost 3 bases, J lost 5 bases, and 4 bases stayed unmatched. Through a sample-barcoded 5' primer and a J-beta primer mix, a second PCR was run for roughly 7 to 11 cycles. TCRdb independently ran MiXCR on the 5' RACE reads; one entry per CDR3 protein. Of some 900,000 distinct CDR3 sequences in the sample, 45% to 50% are singletons; the top ten hold around an eighth. The sample taken for sequencing was blood. The chain has TRBV5-1 and TRBJ2-1, with 11 bases lining up with TRBD2. This TCR was sampled from a man aged 25 to 45 in good health. The CDR3 region has the DNA TGCGCCAGCAGCTCAACTAGCGGGGGAAACAATGAGCAGTTCTTC. Translated: CASSSTSGGNNEQFF. The full variable domain, rest sourced from reference TRBV5-1 and TRBJ2-1, is KAGVTQTPRYLIKTRGQQVTLSCSPISGHRSVSWYQQTPGQGLQFLFEYFSETQRNKGNFPGRFSGRQFSNSRSEMNVSTLELGDSALYLCASSSTSGGNNEQFFGPGTRLTVL.